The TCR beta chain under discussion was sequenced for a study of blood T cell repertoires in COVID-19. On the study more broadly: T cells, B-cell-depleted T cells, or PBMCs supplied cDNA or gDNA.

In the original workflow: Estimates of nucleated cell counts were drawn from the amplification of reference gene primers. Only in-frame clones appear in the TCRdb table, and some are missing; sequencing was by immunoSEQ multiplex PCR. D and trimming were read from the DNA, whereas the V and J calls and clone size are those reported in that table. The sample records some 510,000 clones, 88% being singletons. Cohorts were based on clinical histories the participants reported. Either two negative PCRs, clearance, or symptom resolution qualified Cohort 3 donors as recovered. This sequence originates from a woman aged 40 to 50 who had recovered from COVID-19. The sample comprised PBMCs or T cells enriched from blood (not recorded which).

The CDR3 bases are TGTGCCAGTAGTGTCCGGGACTATGAGTTCAATGAGCAGTTCTTC. The encoded protein is CASSVRDYEFNEQFF. This sequence joins TRBV19 and TRBJ2-1; 7 bases are shared with TRBD2. V was clipped by 5 bases and J by 6 bases; unmatched bases: 10. This CDR3 spans 15 amino acids. CDR1 is LNHDA, CDR2 SQIVND, per germline (reference sequence).